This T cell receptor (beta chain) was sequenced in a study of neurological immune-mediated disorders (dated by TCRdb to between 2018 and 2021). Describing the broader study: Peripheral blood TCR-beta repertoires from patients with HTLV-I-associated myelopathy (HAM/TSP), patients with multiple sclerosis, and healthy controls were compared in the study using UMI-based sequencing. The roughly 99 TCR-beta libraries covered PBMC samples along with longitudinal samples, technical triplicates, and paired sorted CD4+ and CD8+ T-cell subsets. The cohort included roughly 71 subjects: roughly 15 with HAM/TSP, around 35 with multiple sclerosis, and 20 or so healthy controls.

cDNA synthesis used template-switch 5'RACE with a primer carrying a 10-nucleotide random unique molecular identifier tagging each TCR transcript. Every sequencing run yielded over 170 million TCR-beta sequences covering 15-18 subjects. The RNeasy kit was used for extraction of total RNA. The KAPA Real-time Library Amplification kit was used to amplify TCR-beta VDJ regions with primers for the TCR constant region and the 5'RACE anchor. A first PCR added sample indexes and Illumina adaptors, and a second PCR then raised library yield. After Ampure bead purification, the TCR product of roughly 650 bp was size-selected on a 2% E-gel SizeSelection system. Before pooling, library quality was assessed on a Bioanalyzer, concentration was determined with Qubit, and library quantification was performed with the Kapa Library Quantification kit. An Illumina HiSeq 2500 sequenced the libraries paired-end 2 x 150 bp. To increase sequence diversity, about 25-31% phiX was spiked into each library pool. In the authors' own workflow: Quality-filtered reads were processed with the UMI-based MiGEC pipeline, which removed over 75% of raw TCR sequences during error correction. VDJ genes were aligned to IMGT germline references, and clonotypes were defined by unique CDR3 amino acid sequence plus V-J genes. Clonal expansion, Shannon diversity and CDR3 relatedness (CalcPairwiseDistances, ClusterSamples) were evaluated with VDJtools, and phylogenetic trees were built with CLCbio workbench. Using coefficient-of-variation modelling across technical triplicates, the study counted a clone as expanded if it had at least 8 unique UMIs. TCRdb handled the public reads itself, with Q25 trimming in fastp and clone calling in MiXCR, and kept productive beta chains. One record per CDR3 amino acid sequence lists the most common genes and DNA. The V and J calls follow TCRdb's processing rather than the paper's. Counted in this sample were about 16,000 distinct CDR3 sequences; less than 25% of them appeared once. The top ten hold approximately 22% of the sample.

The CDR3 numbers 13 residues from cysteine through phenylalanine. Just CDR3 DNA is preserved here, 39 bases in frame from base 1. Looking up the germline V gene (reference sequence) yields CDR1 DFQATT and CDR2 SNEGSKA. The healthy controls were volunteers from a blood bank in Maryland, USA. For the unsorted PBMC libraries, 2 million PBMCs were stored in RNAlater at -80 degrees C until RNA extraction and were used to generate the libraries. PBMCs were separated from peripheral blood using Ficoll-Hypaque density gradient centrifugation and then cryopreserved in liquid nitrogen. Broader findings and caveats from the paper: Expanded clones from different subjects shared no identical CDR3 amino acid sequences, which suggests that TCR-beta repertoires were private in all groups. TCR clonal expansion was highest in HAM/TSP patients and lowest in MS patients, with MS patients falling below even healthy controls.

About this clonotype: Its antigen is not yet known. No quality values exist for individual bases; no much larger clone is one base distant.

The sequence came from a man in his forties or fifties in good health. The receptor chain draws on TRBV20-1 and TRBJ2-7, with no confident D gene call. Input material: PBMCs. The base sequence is TGCAGCCTCATACCACCTACGTCCTACGAGCAGTACTTC. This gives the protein CSLIPPTSYEQYF.